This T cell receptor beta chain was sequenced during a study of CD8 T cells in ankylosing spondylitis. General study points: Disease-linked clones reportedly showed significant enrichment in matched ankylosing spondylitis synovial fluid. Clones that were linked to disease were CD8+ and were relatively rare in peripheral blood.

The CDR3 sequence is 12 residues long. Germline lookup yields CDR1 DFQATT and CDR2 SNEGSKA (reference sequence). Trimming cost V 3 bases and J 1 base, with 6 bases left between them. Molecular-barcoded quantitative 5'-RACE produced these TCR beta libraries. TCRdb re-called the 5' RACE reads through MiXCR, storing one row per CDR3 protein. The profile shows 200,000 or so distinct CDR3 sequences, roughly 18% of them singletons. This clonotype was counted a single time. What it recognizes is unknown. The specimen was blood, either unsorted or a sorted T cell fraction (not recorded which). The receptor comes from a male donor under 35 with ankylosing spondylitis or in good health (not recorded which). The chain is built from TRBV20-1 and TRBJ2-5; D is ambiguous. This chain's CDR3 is CSASLVQETQYF. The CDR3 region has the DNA TGCAGTGCTAGCCTCGTCCAAGAGACCCAGTACTTC.